This entry lists 16 T cell receptor beta chains sequenced from one sample in a study of blood T cells in healthy people across ages. Then a second PCR, running about 6 to 12 cycles, was carried out with a sample-barcoded 5' primer and a J-beta primer mix. TCRdb reanalysed the 5' RACE reads using MiXCR and keeps one entry per CDR3 protein. This table has roughly 730,000 distinct CDR3 sequences, roughly three fifths appearing once. Material for sequencing was blood. The origin of the receptors is a middle-aged man in good health.

The chain links TRBV14 to TRBJ1-4; D ambiguous. CDR3 size: 15 residues. V was cut by 1 base and J by 5 bases, with 11 bases left in between. The germline CDR1 and CDR2 sequences are SGHDN and FVKESK. The CDR3 spells CASSQGRRGNEKLFF. CDR3 DNA sequence: TGTGCCAGCAGCCAAGGTAGACGGGGAAATGAAAAACTGTTTTTT.

This chain uses TRBV2 with TRBJ2-7; D perhaps matches TRBD2 (5 bases). The J call may be wrong; the DNA end is better matched by TRBJ2-5. This CDR3 is built from 15 residues. Germline V CDR1 and CDR2: SNHLY, FYNNEI. CDR3 DNA sequence: TGTGCCAGCAGTGAGACAACTAGTTCCCAAGAGACCCAGTACTTC. Its protein is CASSETTSSQETQYF.

The chain has TRBV7-2 and TRBJ2-3; 7 nucleotides agree with TRBD2. With 7 bases clipped from V and 2 bases from J, the junction kept 6 bases outside the gene matches. The germline V gene has CDR1 SGHTA and CDR2 FQGNSA. CDR3 length: 14 amino acids. The CDR3: CASNTSGTTDTQYF. The CDR3 bases are TGTGCCAGCAACACCAGCGGGACCACAGATACGCAGTATTTT.

J is TRBJ2-1 and V is TRBV6-2 or TRBV6-3; possibly TRBD2 for D (6 bases). Germline lookup yields CDR1 MNHEY and CDR2 SVGEGT. The length of the CDR3 is 17 residues. V was pared by 5 bases and J by 1 base, with 18 bases between. The CDR3 region is CASSPFPTGASYNEQFF. CDR3 nucleotides: TGTGCCAGCAGTCCATTCCCGACGGGAGCTTCCTACAATGAGCAGTTCTTC.

This CDR3 is CSAKLGRGLGGYTF. The CDR3 DNA reads TGCAGTGCTAAGCTGGGCCGGGGGCTTGGTGGCTACACCTTC. The gene calls are TRBV20-1 and TRBJ1-2; D is possibly TRBD1 (6 bases). The CDR3 contains 14 residues. Trimming took off 4 bases at V and 7 bases at J, with 19 bases between the two ends. Germline loops: CDR1 DFQATT, CDR2 SNEGSKA (reference sequence).

This clonotype has more than one count but fewer than ten. The V and J genes are TRBV5-1 and TRBJ2-1, with D possibly being TRBD1 (5 bases). The germline CDR1 and CDR2 sequences are SGHRS and YFSETQ. V was clipped by 6 bases and J by 6 bases, with 19 bases between them. The CDR3 consists of 15 residues. Here the CDR3 reads CASNGRASSPNEQFF. CDR3 nucleotides: TGCGCCAGCAACGGCAGGGCGTCGAGCCCCAATGAGCAGTTCTTC.

V and J are TRBV5-1 and TRBJ2-3; 9 bases agree with TRBD2. Germline V CDR1 and CDR2: SGHRS, YFSETQ. This CDR3 region has 16 residues. Trimming removed 0 bases from V and 4 bases from J; junction bases left unmatched: 6. The CDR3 loop reads CASSLEAGGHADTQYF. For the CDR3, the DNA is TGCGCCAGCAGCTTGGAGGCGGGGGGGCACGCAGATACGCAGTATTTT.

The chain has TRBV6-5 and TRBJ2-7; D is unclear. The CDR3 totals 14 residues. Germline V lookup: CDR1 MNHEY, CDR2 SVGAGI. Trimming cost V 0 bases and J 2 bases, with 8 bases left between them. CDR3 DNA sequence: TGTGCCAGCAGTTACTCGTCCCAGGCCTACGAGCAGTACTTC. Its translation: CASSYSSQAYEQYF.

V gene TRBV20-1 combines with J gene TRBJ2-3, with 7 bases aligning to TRBD2. Per the germline V gene, CDR1 is DFQATT and CDR2 is SNEGSKA (reference sequence). The CDR3 is 13 residues long. The CDR3 region is CRAGTTSTDTQYF. Here the CDR3 DNA reads TGCAGAGCCGGGACTACCAGCACAGATACGCAGTATTTT.

There are a few counts of this clonotype. The V and J genes are TRBV9 and TRBJ1-2; D gene unclear. V dropped 3 bases and J dropped 7 bases, with 16 bases sitting between them. Germline V gives CDR1 SGDLS, CDR2 YYNGEE. The CDR3 totals 14 residues. In DNA form, the CDR3 reads TGTGCCAGCAGCGACTACTTGACATCCTCTGGCTACACCTTC. Its translation is CASSDYLTSSGYTF.

The V gene is TRBV6-5, the J gene TRBJ2-1, with D maybe TRBD2 (5 bases). The CDR3 spans 16 residues. Trimming removed 6 bases from V and 7 bases from J, with 22 bases in between. Germline V lookup: CDR1 MNHEY, CDR2 SVGAGI. The CDR3 nucleotides are TGTGCCAGCAGGTCAACAGCCGCGGGTCGTCGGAATGAGCAGTTCTTC. Residues: CASRSTAAGRRNEQFF.

The count of this clonotype is one. The CDR3 loop reads CASSLTGVSSYNEQFF. DNA of the CDR3: TGTGCCAGCAGCTTAACGGGTGTTAGCTCCTACAATGAGCAGTTCTTC. The chain uses TRBV11-2 and TRBJ2-1; no clear D gene. V lost 2 bases to trimming and J lost 0 bases, with 11 bases between them. Germline V gene sequence: CDR1 SGHAT, CDR2 FQNNGV. The length of the CDR3 is 16 residues.

The V call is TRBV5-1, the J call TRBJ2-1, with 11 bases matching TRBD2. The CDR3 has 15 residues. Trimming removed 7 bases from V and 7 bases from J; junction bases left unmatched: 10. Germline-derived CDR1 and CDR2 are SGHRS and YFSETQ. Here the CDR3 DNA reads TGCGCCAGCGGATCCGGGACTAGCGGAAATAATGAGCAGTTCTTC. Amino acid sequence: CASGSGTSGNNEQFF.

This sequence joins TRBV4-3 and TRBJ2-3; 8 nucleotides align to TRBD2. This CDR3 is 16 amino acids long. The V segment lost 2 bases and the J segment 0 bases; nucleotides outside the gene matches: 4. Germline V lookup: CDR1 LGHNA, CDR2 YSLEER. The CDR3 loop is CASSQRLASSTDTQYF. For the CDR3, the DNA is TGCGCCAGCAGCCAAAGACTAGCGTCGAGCACAGATACGCAGTATTTT.

This clonotype was seen a few times. The J gene is TRBJ1-1, the V gene TRBV4-3; D may be TRBD1 (5 bases). Germline CDR1 LGHNA, CDR2 YSLEER. The CDR3 has 15 amino acids. The V gene lost 0 bases and the J gene lost 3 bases, with 11 bases spanning the gap. This CDR3 is CASSQEVGAYTEAFF. Written as DNA, the CDR3 is TGCGCCAGCAGCCAAGAAGTAGGGGCCTACACTGAAGCTTTCTTT.

V is TRBV7-9 and J is TRBJ2-7, with 11 positions matching TRBD1. This CDR3 contains 15 residues. With 3 bases clipped from V and 4 bases from J, the junction kept 5 bases outside the gene matches. Germline CDR1 is SEHNR and CDR2 is FQNEAQ (reference sequence). The CDR3 DNA reads TGTGCCAGCAGCTTTGAGGACAGGGGGCCTTACGAGCAGTACTTC. It is translated as CASSFEDRGPYEQYF.